These 10 T cell receptor delta chains were sequenced from one sample in a study of Vδ1+ human thymocytes. These TCRs' antigens remain unknown. The template was reverse-transcribed extracted RNA. CDR3 amplicons came from multiplex PCR with pooled V-gene forward and constant-region reverse primers. TCRdb reran clone calling via CATT on the multiplex PCR reads. The sample records about 75,000 delta-chain clones, around 34% being singletons. The study, taken as a whole, reports: In the thymus, TRG and TRD repertoires looked highly polyclonal with Gaussian CDR3 lengths.

Material: Vdelta1+ gamma-delta thymocytes from the thymus. Subset of the sample: FACS-sorted CD3+ TCRalphabeta- TCRVdelta1+ TCRVdelta2- thymocytes. Source of these receptors: a boy under two years old who had congenital heart surgery.

Remarks on this clone: The sample holds other DNA sequences that translate to the same CDR3. The chain links TRDV1 to TRDJ1; D may be TRDD2 (5 bases). V was shortened by 2 bases and J by 5 bases, with 21 bases between the two germline ends. In germline, CDR1 is TSWWSYY, CDR2 QGS. The length of the CDR3 is 17 residues. This CDR3 reads CALGEKGPYALWDKLIF. In DNA, the CDR3 is TGTGCTCTTGGGGAAAAGGGGCCCTACGCACTATGGGATAAACTCATCTTT.

This chain uses TRDV1 with TRDJ1; D is perhaps TRDD3 (6 bases). The CDR3 totals 17 residues. Germline CDR1 and CDR2: TSWWSYY and QGS. Trimming cost V 0 bases and J 3 bases, with 17 bases left between them. CDR3 nucleotide sequence: TGTGCTCTTGGGGAACTTGAGCGTACTGGGTGGGCCGATAAACTCATCTTT. Translating gives CALGELERTGWADKLIF.

V is TRDV1 and J is TRDJ1; 11 bases are a match to TRDD3. Trimming took 3 bases from V and 2 from J; bases not matched to a gene: 23. Germline CDR1 and CDR2: TSWWSYY and QGS. CDR3 length: 22 amino acids. CDR3 sequence (DNA): TGTGCTCTTGGGGACCCCGTTTTTTCAGCGGGACCCTGGGGGATACTTACCGATAAACTCATCTTT. Encoded protein: CALGDPVFSAGPWGILTDKLIF.

The chain uses TRDV1 and TRDJ1; the match to TRDD3 covers 12 bases. The CDR3 covers 22 residues. Looked up from germline, CDR1 is TSWWSYY and CDR2 is QGS. The trim removed 2 bases at V and 0 bases at J, leaving 19 bases unmatched. The CDR3 sequence: CALGEGLDRAGGYAGYTDKLIF. CDR3 coding DNA: TGTGCTCTTGGGGAAGGCCTAGATCGAGCTGGGGGATACGCGGGGTACACCGATAAACTCATCTTT.

The chain carries TRDV1 and TRDJ1, with D maybe TRDD2 (7 bases). The germline CDR1 and CDR2 sequences are TSWWSYY and QGS. The CDR3 has 17 residues. V gave up 3 bases and J gave up 4 bases, with 21 bases separating them. The CDR3, as DNA: TGTGCTCTTGGGGACGGCCTTCCTGGGGCCCCATACGATAAACTCATCTTT. This codes for CALGDGLPGAPYDKLIF.

This clone was observed a few times. This chain connects TRDV1 to TRDJ1; the D gene is possibly TRDD2 (6 bases). Germline CDR1 and CDR2: TSWWSYY and QGS. The CDR3 contains 21 residues. V lost 2 bases and J lost 4, with 32 bases in between. DNA of the CDR3: TGTGCTCTTGGGGAAGAAGGCCTTCCCGGCCCCGTTGGATTACGTGGCGATAAACTCATCTTT. Its translation: CALGEEGLPGPVGLRGDKLIF.

A single count supports this clone. J is TRDJ1 and V is TRDV1, with 12 bases fitting TRDD3. CDR1 is TSWWSYY and CDR2 is QGS in the germline V gene. This CDR3 is built from 21 residues. The J segment lost 0 bases and the V segment lost 0 bases, leaving 14 bases of the junction unmatched. The CDR3 DNA sequence: TGTGCTCTTGGGGAACTAGTTGACCCTACTGGGGGATACCTGTACACCGATAAACTCATCTTT. Its translation: CALGELVDPTGGYLYTDKLIF.

The rearrangement uses TRDV1 and TRDJ1, with D perhaps given as TRDD2 or TRDD3 (7 bases each). CDR1 and CDR2 (germline): TSWWSYY, QGS. V lost 0 bases to trimming and J lost 0 bases, with 47 bases between them. The length of the CDR3 is 28 residues. As DNA, the CDR3 is TGTGCTCTTGGGGAACTAGCCCCTTTCCTACTGTTGGATGAGTGGGTGGGGGACCGACTCGATTACACCGATAAACTCATCTTT. Its translation is CALGELAPFLLLDEWVGDRLDYTDKLIF.

This chain uses TRDV1 with TRDJ1; D is unclear. This CDR3 is built from 19 residues. From germline, CDR1 is TSWWSYY and CDR2 QGS. V was cut by 2 bases and J by 2 bases, with 24 bases left in between. Here the CDR3 reads CALGEVVSLTTTLTDKLIF. For the CDR3, the DNA is TGTGCTCTTGGGGAAGTGGTTTCGCTTACGACAACCCTAACCGATAAACTCATCTTT.

The chain combines TRDV2 with TRDJ1; 9 positions match TRDD3. CDR3 length equals 15 residues. Trimming removed 8 bases from V and 3 bases from J; junction bases left unmatched: 12. CDR1 is GEAIGNYY and CDR2 is EKD in the germline V gene. The CDR3 loop reads CALFVGDTEADKLIF. In nucleotides, the CDR3 is TGTGCCTTGTTCGTTGGGGATACGGAAGCCGATAAACTCATCTTT.